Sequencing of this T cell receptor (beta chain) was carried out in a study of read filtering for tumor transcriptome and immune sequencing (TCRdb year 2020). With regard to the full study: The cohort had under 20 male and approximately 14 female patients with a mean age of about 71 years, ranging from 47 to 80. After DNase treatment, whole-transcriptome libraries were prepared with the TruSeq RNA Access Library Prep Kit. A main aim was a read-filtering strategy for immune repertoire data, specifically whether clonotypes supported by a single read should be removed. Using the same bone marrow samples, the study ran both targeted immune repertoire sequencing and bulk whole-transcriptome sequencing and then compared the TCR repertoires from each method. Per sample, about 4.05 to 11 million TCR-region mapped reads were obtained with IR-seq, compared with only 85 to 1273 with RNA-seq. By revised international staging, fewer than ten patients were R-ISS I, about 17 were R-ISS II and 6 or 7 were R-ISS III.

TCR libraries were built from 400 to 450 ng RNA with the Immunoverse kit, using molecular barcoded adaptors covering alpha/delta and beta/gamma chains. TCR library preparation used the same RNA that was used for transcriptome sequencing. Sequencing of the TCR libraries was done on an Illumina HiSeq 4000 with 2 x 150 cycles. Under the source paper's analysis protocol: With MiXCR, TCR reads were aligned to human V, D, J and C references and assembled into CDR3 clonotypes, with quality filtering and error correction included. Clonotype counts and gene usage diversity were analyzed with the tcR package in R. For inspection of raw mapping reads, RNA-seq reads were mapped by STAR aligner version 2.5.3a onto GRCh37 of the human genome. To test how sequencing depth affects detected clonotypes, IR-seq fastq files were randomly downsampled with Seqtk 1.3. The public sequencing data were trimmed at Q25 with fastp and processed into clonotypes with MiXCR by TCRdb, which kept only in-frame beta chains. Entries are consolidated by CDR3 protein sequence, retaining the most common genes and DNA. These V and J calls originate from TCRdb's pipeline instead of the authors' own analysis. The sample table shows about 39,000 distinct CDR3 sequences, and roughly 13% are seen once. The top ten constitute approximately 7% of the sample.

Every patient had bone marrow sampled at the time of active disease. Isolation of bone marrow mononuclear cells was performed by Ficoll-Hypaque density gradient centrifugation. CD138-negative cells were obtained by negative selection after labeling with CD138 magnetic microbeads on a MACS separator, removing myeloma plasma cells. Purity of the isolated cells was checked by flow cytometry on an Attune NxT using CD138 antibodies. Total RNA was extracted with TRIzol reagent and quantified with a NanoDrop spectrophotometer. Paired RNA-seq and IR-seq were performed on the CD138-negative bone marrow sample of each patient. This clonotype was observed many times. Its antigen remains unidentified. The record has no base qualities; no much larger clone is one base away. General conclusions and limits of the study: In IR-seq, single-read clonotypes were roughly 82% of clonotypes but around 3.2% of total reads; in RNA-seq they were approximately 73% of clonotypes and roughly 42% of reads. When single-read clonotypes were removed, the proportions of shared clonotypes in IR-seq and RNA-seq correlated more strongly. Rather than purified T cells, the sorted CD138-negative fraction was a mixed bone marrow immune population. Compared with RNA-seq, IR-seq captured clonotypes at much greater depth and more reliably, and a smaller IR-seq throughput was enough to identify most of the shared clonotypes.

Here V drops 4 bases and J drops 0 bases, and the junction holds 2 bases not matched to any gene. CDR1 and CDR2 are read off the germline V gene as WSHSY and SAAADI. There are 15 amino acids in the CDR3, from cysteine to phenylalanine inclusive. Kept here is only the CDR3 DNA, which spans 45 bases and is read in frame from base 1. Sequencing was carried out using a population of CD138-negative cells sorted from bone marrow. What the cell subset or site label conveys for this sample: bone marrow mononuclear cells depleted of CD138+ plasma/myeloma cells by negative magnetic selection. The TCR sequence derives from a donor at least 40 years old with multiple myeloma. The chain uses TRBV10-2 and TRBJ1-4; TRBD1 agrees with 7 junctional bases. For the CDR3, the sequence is CASSGDRATNEKLFF. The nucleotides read TGCGCCAGCAGTGGGGACAGAGCAACTAATGAAAAACTGTTTTTT.